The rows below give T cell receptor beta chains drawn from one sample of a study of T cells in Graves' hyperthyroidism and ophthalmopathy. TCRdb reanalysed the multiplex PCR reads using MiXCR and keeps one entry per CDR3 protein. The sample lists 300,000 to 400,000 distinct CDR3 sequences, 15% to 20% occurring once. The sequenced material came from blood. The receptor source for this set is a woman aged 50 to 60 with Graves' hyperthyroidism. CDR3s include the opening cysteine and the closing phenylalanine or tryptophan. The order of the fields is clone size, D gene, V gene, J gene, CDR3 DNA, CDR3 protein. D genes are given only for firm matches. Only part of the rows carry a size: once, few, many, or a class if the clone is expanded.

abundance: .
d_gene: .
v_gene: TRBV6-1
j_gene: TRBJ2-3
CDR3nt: TGTGCCAGCAGGTCCTTGGGACTGACTGGAGCAGGTACAGATACGCAGTATTTT
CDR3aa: CASRSLGLTGAGTDTQYF

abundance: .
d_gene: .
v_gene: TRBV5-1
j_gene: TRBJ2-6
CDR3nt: TGCGCCAGCAGCTTAGGGTGGAGGGGGCTAGCTGGTGCCAACGTCCTGACTTTC
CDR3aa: CASSLGWRGLAGANVLTF

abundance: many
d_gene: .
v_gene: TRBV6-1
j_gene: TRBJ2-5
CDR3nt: TGTGCCAGCACCTCTGGGGAGACCCAGTACTTC
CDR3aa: CASTSGETQYF

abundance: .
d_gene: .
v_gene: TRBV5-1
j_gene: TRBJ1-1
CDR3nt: TGCGCCAGCAGTCCGGGCAGGGGAGGACCCTTGGATGAAGCTTTCTTT
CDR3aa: CASSPGRGGPLDEAFF

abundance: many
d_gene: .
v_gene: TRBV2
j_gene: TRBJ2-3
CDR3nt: TGTGCCAGCAGTGAAGAGGATTTTGGCACAGATACGCAGTATTTT
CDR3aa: CASSEEDFGTDTQYF

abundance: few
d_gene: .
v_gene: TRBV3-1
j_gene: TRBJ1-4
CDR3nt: TGTGCCAGCAGCCAACACAGCGATGAAAAACTGTTTTTT
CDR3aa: CASSQHSDEKLFF

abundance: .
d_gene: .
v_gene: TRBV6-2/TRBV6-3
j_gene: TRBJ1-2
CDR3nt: TGTGCCAGCGCGAAGGACACAATCCCCTCTAACTATGGCTACACCTTC
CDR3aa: CASAKDTIPSNYGYTF

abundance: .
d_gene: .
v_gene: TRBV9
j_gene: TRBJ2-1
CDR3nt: TGTGCCAGCAGCTGGGATTTACACAATGAGCAGTTCTTC
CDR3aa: CASSWDLHNEQFF

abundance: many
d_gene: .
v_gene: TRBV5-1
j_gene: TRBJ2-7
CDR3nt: TGCGCCAGCAGCTTGGTCACCCTTCGACAGCCGAAGCCTTACGAGCAGTACTTC
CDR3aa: CASSLVTLRQPKPYEQYF

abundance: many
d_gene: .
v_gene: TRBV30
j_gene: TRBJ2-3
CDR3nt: TGTGCCTGGAACCAAGGAGGATGGGGCACAGATACGCAGTATTTT
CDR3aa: CAWNQGGWGTDTQYF

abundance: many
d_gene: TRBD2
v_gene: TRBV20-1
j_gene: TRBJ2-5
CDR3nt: TGCAGTGCTAGATCGGGACTAGCGGGGGGGCAGGTACAAGAGACCCAGTACTTC
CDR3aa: CSARSGLAGGQVQETQYF

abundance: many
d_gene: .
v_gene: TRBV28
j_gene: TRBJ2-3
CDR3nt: TGTGCCAGCAGTTCCCACCCGGGGCGGCAGTATTTT
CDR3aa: CASSSHPGRQYF

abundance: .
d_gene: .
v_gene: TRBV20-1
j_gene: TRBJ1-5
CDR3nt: TGCAGTGCTAGACTGGATAGGGGCTCTCAGCCCCAGCATTTT
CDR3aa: CSARLDRGSQPQHF

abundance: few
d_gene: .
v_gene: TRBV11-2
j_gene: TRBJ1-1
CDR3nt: TGTGCCAGCAGCTTATTACCCTGGGAAGCTTTCTTT
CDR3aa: CASSLLPWEAFF

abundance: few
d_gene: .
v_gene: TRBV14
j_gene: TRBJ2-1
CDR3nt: TGTGCTCCCGGGCCGGGCGTGCATGAGCAGTTCTTC
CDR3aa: CAPGPGVHEQFF

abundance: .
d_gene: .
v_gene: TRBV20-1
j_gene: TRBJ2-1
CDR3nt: TGCAGTGCTAGAGATACAGGGAAATGGGACAATGAGCAGTTCTTC
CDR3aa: CSARDTGKWDNEQFF

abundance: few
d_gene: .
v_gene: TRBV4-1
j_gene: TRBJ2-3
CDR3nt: TGCGCCAGCAGCCAAGTATTCGGAAGCACAGATACGCAGTATTTT
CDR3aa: CASSQVFGSTDTQYF

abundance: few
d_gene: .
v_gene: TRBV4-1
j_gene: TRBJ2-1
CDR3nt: TGCGCCACCGAGACCGGAGGGGGCCCCTACAATGAGCAGTTCTTC
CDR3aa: CATETGGGPYNEQFF

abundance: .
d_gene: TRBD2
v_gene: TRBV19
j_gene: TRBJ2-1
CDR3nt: TGTGCCAGTACCTTTAGCGGGAGTCTGTTCGGCGATGAGCAGTTCTTC
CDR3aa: CASTFSGSLFGDEQFF

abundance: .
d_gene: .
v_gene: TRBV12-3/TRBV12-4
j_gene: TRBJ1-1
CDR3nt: TGTGCCAGTCAAATGAACACTGAAGCCTTCTTT
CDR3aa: CASQMNTEAFF

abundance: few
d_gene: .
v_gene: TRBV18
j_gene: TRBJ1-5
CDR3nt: TGTGCCAGCTCACCAACGGACGGTACACTTAGCAATCAGCCCCAGCATTTT
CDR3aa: CASSPTDGTLSNQPQHF

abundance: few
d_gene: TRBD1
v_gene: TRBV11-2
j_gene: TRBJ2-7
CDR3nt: TGTGCCAGCTCGTCACAATCAGGGGGTTCTAACGAGCAGTACTTC
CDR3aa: CASSSQSGGSNEQYF

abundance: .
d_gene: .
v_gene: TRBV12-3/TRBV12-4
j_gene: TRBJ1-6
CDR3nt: TGTGCCAGCAGTTTACGGGCCCATAATTCACCCCTCCACTTT
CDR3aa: CASSLRAHNSPLHF

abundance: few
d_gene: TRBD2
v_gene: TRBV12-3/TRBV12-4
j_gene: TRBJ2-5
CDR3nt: TGTGCCAGCAGCTCCCGGGGACTAGCCCTAGAGACCCAGTACTTC
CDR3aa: CASSSRGLALETQYF

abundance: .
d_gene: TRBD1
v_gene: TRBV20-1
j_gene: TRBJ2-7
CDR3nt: TGCAGTGCTAGAGTCGGACAGGGAAGATACGAGCAGTACTTC
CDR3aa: CSARVGQGRYEQYF

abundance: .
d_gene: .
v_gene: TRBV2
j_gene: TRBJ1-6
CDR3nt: TGTGCCAGCAGTGAAAACGGCTCACCCCTCCACTTT
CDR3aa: CASSENGSPLHF

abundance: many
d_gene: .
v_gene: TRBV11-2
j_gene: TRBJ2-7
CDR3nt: TGTGCCAGCAGCTTACTTACCTACGAGCAGTACTTC
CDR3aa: CASSLLTYEQYF

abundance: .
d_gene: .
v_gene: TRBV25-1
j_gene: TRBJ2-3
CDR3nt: TGTGCCAGCGCACCGGGACAACACTTCACAGATACGCAGTATTTT
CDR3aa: CASAPGQHFTDTQYF

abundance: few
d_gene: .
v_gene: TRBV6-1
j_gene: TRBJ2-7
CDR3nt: TGTGCCAGCAGTTCCGCCGGTCGCGAGCAGTACTTC
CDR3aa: CASSSAGREQYF

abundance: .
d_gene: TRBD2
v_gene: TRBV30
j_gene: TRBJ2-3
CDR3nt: TGTGCCTGGAGTGTTTCTAGCGGGAGTAGTACAGATACGCAGTATTTT
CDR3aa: CAWSVSSGSSTDTQYF

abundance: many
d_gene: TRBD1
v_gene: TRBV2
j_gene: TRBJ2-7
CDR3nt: TGTGCCAGCAACCGACAGGGTTCCTACGAGCAGTACTTC
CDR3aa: CASNRQGSYEQYF

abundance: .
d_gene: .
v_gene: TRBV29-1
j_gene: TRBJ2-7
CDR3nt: TGCAGCGTGAGAGAAGGGGGGCCCTACGAGCAGTACTTC
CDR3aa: CSVREGGPYEQYF

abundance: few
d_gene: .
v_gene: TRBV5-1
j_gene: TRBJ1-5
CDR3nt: TGCGCCAGCAGCTTGGGGGGCAGTCATATCAATCAGCCCCAGCATTTT
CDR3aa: CASSLGGSHINQPQHF

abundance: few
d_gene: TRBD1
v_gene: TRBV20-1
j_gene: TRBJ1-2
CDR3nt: TGCAGTGCTGAGACAGGGGGTTATGGCTACACCTTC
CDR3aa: CSAETGGYGYTF

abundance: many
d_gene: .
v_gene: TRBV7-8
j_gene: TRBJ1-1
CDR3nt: TGTGCCAGCAGCCCCAGGACGGCGAACACTGAAGCTTTCTTT
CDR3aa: CASSPRTANTEAFF

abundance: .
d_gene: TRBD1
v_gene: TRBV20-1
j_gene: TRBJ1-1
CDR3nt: TGCAGTGCATCGACAGGGGGACTCTCTGAAGCTTTCTTT
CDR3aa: CSASTGGLSEAFF

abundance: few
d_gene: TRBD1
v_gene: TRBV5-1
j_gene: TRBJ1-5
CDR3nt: TGCGCCAGCAGCCAAGGGACAGGGGATCAGCCCCAGCATTTT
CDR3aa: CASSQGTGDQPQHF

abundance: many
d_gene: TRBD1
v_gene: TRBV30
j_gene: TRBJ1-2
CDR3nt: TGTGCCTGGAATCTCCGGGACAGCCATGGCTACACCTTC
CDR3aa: CAWNLRDSHGYTF

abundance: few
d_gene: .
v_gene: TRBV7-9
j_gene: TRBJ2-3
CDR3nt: TGTGCCAGCAGCCAGAAAGGAGATACGCAGTATTTT
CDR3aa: CASSQKGDTQYF

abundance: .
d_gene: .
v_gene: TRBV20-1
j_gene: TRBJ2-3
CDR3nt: TGCAGTGCGAGACCAGGGGCAGGGGGGAAAACAGATACGCAGTATTTT
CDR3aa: CSARPGAGGKTDTQYF

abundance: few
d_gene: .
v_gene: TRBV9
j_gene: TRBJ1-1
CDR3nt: TGTGCCAGCAGCGCCTTCAGGGACTCACATGAAGCTTTCTTT
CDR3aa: CASSAFRDSHEAFF

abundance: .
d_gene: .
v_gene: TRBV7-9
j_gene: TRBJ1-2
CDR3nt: TGTGCCAGCAGCTCACGGACCTCGGCTTATGGCTACACCTTC
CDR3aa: CASSSRTSAYGYTF